The sequence of this T cell receptor (beta chain) was determined in a study of blood T cell repertoires in COVID-19. Data came from immunoSEQ multiplex PCR; TCRdb stores just in-frame clones and leaves some out. This repertoire shows about 180,000 clones, roughly nine tenths found once; its top ten account for roughly 20%. Germline V gene lookup returns CDR1 MDHEN and CDR2 SYDVKM. This CDR3 has 12 amino acids. V lost 5 bases to trimming and J lost 8 bases, with 12 bases between them. This receptor was obtained from a man between 70 and 80 years old with active or convalescent COVID-19. Sequenced material: peripheral blood. The rearrangement uses TRBV28 and TRBJ1-2, with D perhaps matching TRBD1 (6 bases). CDR3 DNA: TGTGCCAGCAGTCTACAGGGTAGGGGCTACACCTTC. Translated, it gives CASSLQGRGYTF.